This T cell receptor beta chain was documented in a study of early T cells in non-severe SARS-CoV-2 infection. From germline, CDR1 is KGHSH and CDR2 LQKENI. V lost 4 bases to trimming and J lost 2 bases, with 12 bases between them. The CDR3 is 15 amino acids. TCRdb redid the calling of the 5' RACE reads with MiXCR, one entry per CDR3 protein. The data hold about 71,000 distinct CDR3 sequences, with approximately 13% observed a single time. This chain joins TRBV18 and TRBJ1-5; D is unclear. Sequencing was performed on whole blood, taken at baseline. The origin of this receptor is an adult who was a healthcare worker with PCR-confirmed SARS-CoV-2 infection or an uninfected control (not recorded which). The CDR3 nucleotides read TGTGCCAGCTCACAACGGGCCGCCGGCAATCAGCCCCAGCATTTT. Amino acids: CASSQRAAGNQPQHF.